The present T cell receptor beta chain was sequenced within a study of cytomegalovirus exposure and HLA in healthy donors. Study summary: A preliminary data release comprised tens of millions of unique TCRs obtained from HLA-typed donors.

Study conclusions and caveats: For presence/absence analyses, sequencing depth was assumed to be roughly uniform across donors. There were 164 TCR beta chains listed as cytomegalovirus-associated. Analyzed later, most CMV-associated TCR beta chains appeared HLA-restricted.

Primers included in the PCR were 60 Vbeta and 13 Jbeta primers. The assay was immunoSEQ multiplex PCR, and TCRdb's table has in-frame clones only and misses some. This sample has 250,000 or so clones, with around nine tenths found just once. Germline values: CDR1 GTSNPN, CDR2 SVGIG (reference sequence). This CDR3 is 17 amino acids long. The ends were cut back, 0 bases at V and 2 bases at J, with 20 bases in the middle. This clone occurred once. Its matching antigen is unknown. The receptor's source is a girl aged 2-10 years in good health and CMV-seronegative. Specimen: PBMCs. V gene TRBV30 combines with J gene TRBJ2-7, with a tentative D call TRBD1 (6 bases). The CDR3 here is CAWSVLPDRILAYEQYF. Written as DNA, the CDR3 is TGTGCCTGGAGTGTACTGCCCGACAGGATCCTCGCCTACGAGCAGTACTTC.